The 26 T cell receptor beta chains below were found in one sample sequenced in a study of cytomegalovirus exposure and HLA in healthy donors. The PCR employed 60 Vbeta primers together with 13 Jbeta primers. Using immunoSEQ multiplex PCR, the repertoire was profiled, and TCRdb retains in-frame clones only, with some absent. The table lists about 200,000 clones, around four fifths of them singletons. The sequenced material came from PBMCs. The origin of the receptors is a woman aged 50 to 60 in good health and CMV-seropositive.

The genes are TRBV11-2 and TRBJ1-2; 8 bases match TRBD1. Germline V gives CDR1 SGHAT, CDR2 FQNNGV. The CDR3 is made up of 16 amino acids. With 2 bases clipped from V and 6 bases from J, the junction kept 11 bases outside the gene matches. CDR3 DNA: TGTGCCAGCAGCTTATGGGGCAGGGGGCTTCGGAATGGCTACACCTTC. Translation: CASSLWGRGLRNGYTF.

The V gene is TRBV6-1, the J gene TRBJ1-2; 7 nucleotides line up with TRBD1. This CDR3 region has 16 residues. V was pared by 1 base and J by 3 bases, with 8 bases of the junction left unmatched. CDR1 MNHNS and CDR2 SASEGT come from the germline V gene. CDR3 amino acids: CASSEDIPGTDYGYTF. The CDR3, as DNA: TGTGCCAGCAGTGAAGACATCCCTGGGACAGACTATGGCTACACCTTC.

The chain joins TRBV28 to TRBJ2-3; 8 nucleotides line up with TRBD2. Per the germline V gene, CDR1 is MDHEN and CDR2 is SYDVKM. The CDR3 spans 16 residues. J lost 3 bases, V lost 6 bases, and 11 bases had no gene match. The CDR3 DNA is TGTGCCAGCAGAATCATTCCGGGACTAGAAACAGATACGCAGTATTTT. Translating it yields CASRIIPGLETDTQYF.

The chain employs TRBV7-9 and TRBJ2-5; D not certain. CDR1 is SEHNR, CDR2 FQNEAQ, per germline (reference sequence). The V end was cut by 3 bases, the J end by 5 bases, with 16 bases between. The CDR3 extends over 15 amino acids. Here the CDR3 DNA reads TGTGCCAGCAGCTTTGTCTGGTCCGGTGTTGAGACCCAGTACTTC. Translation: CASSFVWSGVETQYF.

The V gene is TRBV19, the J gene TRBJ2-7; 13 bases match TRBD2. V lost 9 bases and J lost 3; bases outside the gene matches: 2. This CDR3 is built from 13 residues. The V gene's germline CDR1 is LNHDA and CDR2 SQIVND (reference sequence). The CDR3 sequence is CASRTSGSYEQYF. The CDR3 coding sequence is TGTGCCAGCAGGACTAGCGGGAGCTACGAGCAGTACTTC.

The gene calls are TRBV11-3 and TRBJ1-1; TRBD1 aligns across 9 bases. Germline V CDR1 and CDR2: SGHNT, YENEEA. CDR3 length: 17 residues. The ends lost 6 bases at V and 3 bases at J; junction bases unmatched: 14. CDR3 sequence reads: CASRPSDRGKADTEAFF. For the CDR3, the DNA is TGTGCCAGCAGACCATCCGACAGGGGGAAGGCGGACACTGAAGCTTTCTTT.

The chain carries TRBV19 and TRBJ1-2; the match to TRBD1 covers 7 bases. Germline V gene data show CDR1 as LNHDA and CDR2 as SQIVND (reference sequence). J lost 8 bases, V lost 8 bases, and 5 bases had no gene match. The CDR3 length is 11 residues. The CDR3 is CASGWDSGYTF. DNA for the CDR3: TGTGCCAGTGGATGGGACAGCGGCTACACCTTC.

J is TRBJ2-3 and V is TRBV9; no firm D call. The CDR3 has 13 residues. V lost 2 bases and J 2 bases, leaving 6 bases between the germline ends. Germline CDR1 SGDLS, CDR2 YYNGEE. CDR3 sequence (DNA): TGTGCCAGCAGCGTGTTAAACACAGATACGCAGTATTTT. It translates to CASSVLNTDTQYF.

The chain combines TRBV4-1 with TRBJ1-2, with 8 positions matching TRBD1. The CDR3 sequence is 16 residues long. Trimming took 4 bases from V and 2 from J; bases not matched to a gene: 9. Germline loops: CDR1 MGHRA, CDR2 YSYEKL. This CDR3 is CASSPPGQVKNYGYTF. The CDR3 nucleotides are TGCGCCAGCAGCCCCCCGGGACAGGTGAAAAACTATGGCTACACCTTC.

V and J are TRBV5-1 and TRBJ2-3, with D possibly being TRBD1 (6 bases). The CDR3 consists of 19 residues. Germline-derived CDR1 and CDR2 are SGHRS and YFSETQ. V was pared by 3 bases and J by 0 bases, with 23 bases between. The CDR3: CASSYSGTMPSFSTDTQYF. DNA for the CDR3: TGCGCCAGCAGCTACTCCGGGACAATGCCCTCTTTTAGCACAGATACGCAGTATTTT.

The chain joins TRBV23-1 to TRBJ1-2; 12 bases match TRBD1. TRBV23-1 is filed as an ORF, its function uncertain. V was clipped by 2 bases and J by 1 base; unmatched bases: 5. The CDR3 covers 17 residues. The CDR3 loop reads CASSQPGQGAFNYGYTF. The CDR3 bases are TGCGCCAGCAGTCAACCGGGACAGGGGGCTTTTAACTATGGCTACACCTTC.

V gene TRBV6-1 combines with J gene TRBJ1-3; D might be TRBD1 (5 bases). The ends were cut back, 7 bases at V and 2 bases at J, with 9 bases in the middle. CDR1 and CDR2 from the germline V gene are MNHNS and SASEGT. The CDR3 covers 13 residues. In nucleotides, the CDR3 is TGTGCCAGCAACCCAGGGACTGGAAACACCATATATTTT. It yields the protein CASNPGTGNTIYF.

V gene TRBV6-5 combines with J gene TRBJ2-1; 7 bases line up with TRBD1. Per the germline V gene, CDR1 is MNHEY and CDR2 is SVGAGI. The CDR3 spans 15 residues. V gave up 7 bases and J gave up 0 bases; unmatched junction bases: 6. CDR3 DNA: TGTGCCAGCAAACGACAGGGAAGCTCCTACAATGAGCAGTTCTTC. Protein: CASKRQGSSYNEQFF.

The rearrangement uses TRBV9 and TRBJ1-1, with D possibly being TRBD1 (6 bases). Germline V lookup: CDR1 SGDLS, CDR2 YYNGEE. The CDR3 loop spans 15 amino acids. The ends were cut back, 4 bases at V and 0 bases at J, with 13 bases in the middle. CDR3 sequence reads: CASSSGGALNTEAFF. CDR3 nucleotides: TGTGCCAGCAGCTCTGGGGGGGCATTGAACACTGAAGCTTTCTTT.

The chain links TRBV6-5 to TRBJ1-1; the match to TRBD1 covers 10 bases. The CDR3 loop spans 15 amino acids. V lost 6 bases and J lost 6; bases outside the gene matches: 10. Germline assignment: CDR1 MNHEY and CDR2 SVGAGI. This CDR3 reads CASRRYGQGGPEAFF. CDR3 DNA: TGTGCCAGCAGGCGATACGGACAGGGGGGACCTGAAGCTTTCTTT.

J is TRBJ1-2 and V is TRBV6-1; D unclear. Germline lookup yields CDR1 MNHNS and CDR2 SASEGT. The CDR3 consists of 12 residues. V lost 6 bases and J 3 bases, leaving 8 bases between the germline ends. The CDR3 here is CASSALDYGYTF. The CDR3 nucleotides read TGTGCCAGCAGCGCGCTGGACTATGGCTACACCTTC.

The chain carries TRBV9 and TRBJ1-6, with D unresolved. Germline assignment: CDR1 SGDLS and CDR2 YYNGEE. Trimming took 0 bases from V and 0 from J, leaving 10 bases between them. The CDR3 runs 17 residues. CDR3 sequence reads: CASSVVDGSSYNSPLHF. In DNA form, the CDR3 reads TGTGCCAGCAGCGTAGTTGACGGGAGCTCCTATAATTCACCCCTCCACTTT.

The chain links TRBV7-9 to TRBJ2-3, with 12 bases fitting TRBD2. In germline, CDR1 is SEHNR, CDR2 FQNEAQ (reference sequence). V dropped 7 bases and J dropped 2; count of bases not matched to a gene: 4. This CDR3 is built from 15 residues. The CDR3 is CASNPSGGATDTQYF. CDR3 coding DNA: TGTGCCAGCAACCCTAGCGGGGGGGCCACAGATACGCAGTATTTT.

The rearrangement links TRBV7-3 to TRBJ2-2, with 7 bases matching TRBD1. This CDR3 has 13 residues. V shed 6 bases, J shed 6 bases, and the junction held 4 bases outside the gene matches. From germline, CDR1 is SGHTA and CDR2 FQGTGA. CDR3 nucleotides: TGTGCCAGCAGGTCGACAGGGCCCGGGGAGCTGTTTTTT. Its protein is CASRSTGPGELFF.

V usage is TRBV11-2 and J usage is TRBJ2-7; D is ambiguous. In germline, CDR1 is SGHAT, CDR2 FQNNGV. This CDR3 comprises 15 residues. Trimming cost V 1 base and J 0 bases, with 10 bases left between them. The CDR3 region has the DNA TGTGCCAGCAGCTTAGCTTTGATGAGCTCCTACGAGCAGTACTTC. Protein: CASSLALMSSYEQYF.

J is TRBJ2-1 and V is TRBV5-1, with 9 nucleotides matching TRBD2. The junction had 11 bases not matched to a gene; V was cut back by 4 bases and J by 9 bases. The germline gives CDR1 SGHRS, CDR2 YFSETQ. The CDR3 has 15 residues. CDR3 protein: CASSLFDGGRGEQFF. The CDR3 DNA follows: TGCGCCAGCAGCCTGTTTGACGGCGGGAGGGGTGAGCAGTTCTTC.

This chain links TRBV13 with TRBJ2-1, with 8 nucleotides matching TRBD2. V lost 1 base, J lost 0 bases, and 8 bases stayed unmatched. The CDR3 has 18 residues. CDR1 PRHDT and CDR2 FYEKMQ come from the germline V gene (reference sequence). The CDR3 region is CASSLVGTRDASYNEQFF. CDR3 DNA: TGTGCCAGCAGCTTAGTAGGGACTAGGGATGCCTCCTACAATGAGCAGTTCTTC.

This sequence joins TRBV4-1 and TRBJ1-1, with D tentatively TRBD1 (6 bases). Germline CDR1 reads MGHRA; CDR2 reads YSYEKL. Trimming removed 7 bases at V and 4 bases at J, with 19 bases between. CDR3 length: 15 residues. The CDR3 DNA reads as TGCGCCAGCACCACTCCGGTACAGGGACCCACTGAAGCTTTCTTT. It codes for CASTTPVQGPTEAFF.

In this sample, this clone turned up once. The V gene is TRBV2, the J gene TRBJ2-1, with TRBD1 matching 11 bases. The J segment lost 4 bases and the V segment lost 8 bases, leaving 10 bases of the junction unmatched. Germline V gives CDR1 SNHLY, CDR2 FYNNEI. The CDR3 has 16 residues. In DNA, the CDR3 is TGTGCCAGCTATCCGGGGACAGGGGGAAAGTACAATGAGCAGTTCTTC. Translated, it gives CASYPGTGGKYNEQFF.

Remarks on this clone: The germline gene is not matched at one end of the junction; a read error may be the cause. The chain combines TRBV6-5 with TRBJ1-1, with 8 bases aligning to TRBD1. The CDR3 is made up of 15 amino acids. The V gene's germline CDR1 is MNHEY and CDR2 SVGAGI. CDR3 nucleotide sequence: TGTGCCAGCAGTAACTCAGGGGGCGCTTGGACTGAAGCTTTCTTT. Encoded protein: CASSNSGGAWTEAFF.

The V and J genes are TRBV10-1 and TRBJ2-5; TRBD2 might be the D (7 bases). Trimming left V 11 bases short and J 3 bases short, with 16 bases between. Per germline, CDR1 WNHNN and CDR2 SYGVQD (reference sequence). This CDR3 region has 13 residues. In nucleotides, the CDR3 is TGCGCCTGGGGGGGGCCGAGGAAAGAGACCCAGTACTTC. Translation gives CAWGGPRKETQYF.